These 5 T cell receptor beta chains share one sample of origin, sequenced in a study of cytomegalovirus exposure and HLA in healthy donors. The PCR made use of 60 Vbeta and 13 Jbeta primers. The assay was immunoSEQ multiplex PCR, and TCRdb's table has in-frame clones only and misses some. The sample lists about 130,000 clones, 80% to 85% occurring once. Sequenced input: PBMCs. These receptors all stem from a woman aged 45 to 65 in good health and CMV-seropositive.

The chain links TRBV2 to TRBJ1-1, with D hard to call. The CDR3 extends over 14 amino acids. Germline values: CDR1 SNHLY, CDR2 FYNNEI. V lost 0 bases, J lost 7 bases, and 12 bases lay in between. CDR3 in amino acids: CASSEASRVGEAFF. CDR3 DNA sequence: TGTGCCAGCAGTGAAGCGTCGAGGGTAGGTGAAGCTTTCTTT.

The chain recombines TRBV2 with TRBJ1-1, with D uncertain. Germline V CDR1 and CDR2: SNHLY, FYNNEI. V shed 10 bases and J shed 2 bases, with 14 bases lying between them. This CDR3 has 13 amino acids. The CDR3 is CATYREINTEAFF. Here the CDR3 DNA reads TGTGCCACCTACCGGGAGATAAACACTGAAGCTTTCTTT.

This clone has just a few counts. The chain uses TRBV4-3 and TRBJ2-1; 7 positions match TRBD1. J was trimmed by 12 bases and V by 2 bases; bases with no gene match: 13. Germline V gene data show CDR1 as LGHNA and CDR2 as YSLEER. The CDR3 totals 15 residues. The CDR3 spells CASSQLSNRDSGQFF. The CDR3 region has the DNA TGCGCCAGCAGCCAACTTTCGAACAGGGACAGCGGGCAGTTCTTC.

The CDR3, as DNA: TGCGCCAGCAGCTTGGCCGGGACAGGGGAAGAGACCCAGTACTTC. This codes for CASSLAGTGEETQYF. The V gene is TRBV5-1, the J gene TRBJ2-5; TRBD1 matches 10 bases. The V gene's germline CDR1 is SGHRS and CDR2 YFSETQ. The CDR3 contains 15 residues. With V trimmed by 0 bases and J by 3 bases, 2 bases remained unmatched.

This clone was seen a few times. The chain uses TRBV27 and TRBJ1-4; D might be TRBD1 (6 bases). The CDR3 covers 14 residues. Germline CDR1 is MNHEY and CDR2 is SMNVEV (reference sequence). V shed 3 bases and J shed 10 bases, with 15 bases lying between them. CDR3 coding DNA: TGTGCCAGCAGTTTCGGCAGGGGCGGAGGAAAACTGTTTTTT. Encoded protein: CASSFGRGGGKLFF.